These 21 T cell receptor beta chains were all obtained from the same sample, sequenced in a study of Ad26.COV2.S vaccination and SARS-CoV-2 variants. Indicated treatment: roughly 19 received Ad26.COV2.S at low or high dose, single or two shots; 5 received placebo; per-sample allocation not given. Day 63 following the first vaccine or placebo injection was when the samples were taken. Measured with immunoSEQ multiplex PCR; TCRdb has only the in-frame clones, and not every one. This table holds hundreds of thousands of clones, around 92% found once. The source material was peripheral blood, sampled in a trial of Ad26.COV2.S vaccine versus placebo. The receptors come from a person aged 18-60 years who received the Ad26.COV2.S COVID-19 vaccine or a placebo.

The genes are TRBV7-2 and TRBJ1-6; TRBD1 aligns across 7 bases. After removal of 4 bases from V and 5 bases from J, the junction contained 5 bases not matched to a gene. Germline CDR1 and CDR2: SGHTA and FQGNSA. The CDR3 sequence is 15 residues long. In DNA form, the CDR3 reads TGTGCCAGCAGCTCCCACAGGGGTAATAATTCACCCCTCCACTTT. Encoded protein: CASSSHRGNNSPLHF.

V is TRBV19 and J is TRBJ2-6, with D maybe TRBD1 (6 bases). The CDR3 spans 17 residues. The germline V and J ends were trimmed by 7 bases and 1 base, with 17 bases remaining between them. CDR1 LNHDA and CDR2 SQIVND come from the germline V gene (reference sequence). The CDR3 region is CASTPGETTSGANVLTF. The CDR3 nucleotides are TGTGCCAGTACCCCAGGGGAAACCACTTCTGGGGCCAACGTCCTGACTTTC.

V usage is TRBV9 and J usage is TRBJ1-1; D gene unclear. CDR3 length equals 13 residues. Trimming pared 1 base from V and 0 bases from J, leaving 4 bases between. Germline V gene lookup returns CDR1 SGDLS and CDR2 YYNGEE. CDR3 sequence (DNA): TGTGCCAGCAGCGTAAGGCTGAACACTGAAGCTTTCTTT. Translation: CASSVRLNTEAFF.

The chain has TRBV7-9 and TRBJ1-6, with D uncertain. CDR1 is SEHNR, CDR2 FQNEAQ, per germline (reference sequence). The CDR3 consists of 16 residues. V gave up 5 bases and J gave up 7 bases, with 18 bases separating them. The CDR3 nucleotides are TGTGCCAGCAGCCCCTCCGACACCACTACCAATTCACCCCTCCACTTT. Translation gives CASSPSDTTTNSPLHF.

The J gene is TRBJ2-1, the V gene TRBV24-1; 10 nucleotides line up with TRBD1. From germline, CDR1 is KGHDR and CDR2 SFDVKD. V shed 5 bases and J 5 bases; nucleotides not matched to a gene: 5. CDR3 length: 15 amino acids. DNA for the CDR3: TGTGCCACCAGTGCGACAGGGGGCCCTCACAATGAGCAGTTCTTC. This translates into CATSATGGPHNEQFF.

The gene calls are TRBV30 and TRBJ2-7; D gene uncertain. CDR3 length: 14 amino acids. Germline-derived CDR1 and CDR2 are GTSNPN and SVGIG (reference sequence). Trimming removed 0 bases at V and 2 bases at J, with 11 bases between. CDR3 in amino acids: CAWSVVGYPYEQYF. CDR3 nucleotides: TGTGCCTGGAGTGTAGTGGGGTACCCCTACGAGCAGTACTTC.

The chain couples TRBV19 to TRBJ2-5; TRBD1 is a possible D gene (6 bases). The CDR3 is made up of 16 amino acids. Germline V lookup: CDR1 LNHDA, CDR2 SQIVND (reference sequence). The germline V and J ends were trimmed by 2 bases and 5 bases, with 18 bases remaining between them. CDR3 loop: CASSIQHRASTETQYF. For the CDR3, the DNA is TGTGCCAGTAGTATACAGCACAGGGCCTCGACTGAGACCCAGTACTTC.

The chain joins TRBV6-5 to TRBJ1-1; D gene unclear. The CDR3 spans 14 residues. The germline V gene encodes CDR1 MNHEY and CDR2 SVGAGI. V lost 0 bases to trimming and J lost 2 bases, with 7 bases between them. This CDR3 reads CASSYSGSNTEAFF. The CDR3 bases are TGTGCCAGCAGTTACTCGGGGAGTAACACTGAAGCTTTCTTT.

The chain combines TRBV29-1 with TRBJ1-1, with D tentatively TRBD1 (6 bases). Germline CDR1 reads SQVTM; CDR2 reads ANQGSEA. The CDR3 length is 13 residues. The ends were cut back, 3 bases at V and 11 bases at J, with 19 bases in the middle. The CDR3 nucleotides are TGCAGCGTTGAGGGGACACGTTCTGTTGGGGCTTTCTTT. Amino acids: CSVEGTRSVGAFF.

The chain has TRBV7-3 and TRBJ1-6; 8 bases are a match to TRBD1. The V segment lost 1 base and the J segment 9 bases; nucleotides outside the gene matches: 8. The CDR3 is 16 residues long. Germline CDR1 is SGHTA and CDR2 is FQGTGA. The CDR3 DNA sequence: TGTGCCAGCAGCTTAATAGGCGGGACAGGTAGTTCACCCCTCCACTTT. Amino acids: CASSLIGGTGSSPLHF.

This chain links TRBV10-1 with TRBJ1-5; 7 bases match TRBD1. This CDR3 is 14 amino acids long. The V gene end was trimmed by 0 bases and the J gene end by 7 bases; junction bases not matched to a gene: 3. Looked up from germline, CDR1 is WNHNN and CDR2 is SYGVQD (reference sequence). This CDR3 is CASSESPTGQPQHF. The CDR3, as DNA: TGCGCCAGCAGTGAGTCCCCGACAGGGCAGCCCCAGCATTTT.

The V and J genes are TRBV30 and TRBJ1-3, with 8 bases fitting TRBD1. CDR1 is GTSNPN, CDR2 SVGIG, per germline (reference sequence). Trimming took 2 bases from V and 2 from J; bases not matched to a gene: 8. This CDR3 is built from 16 residues. The CDR3 loop is CAWSKRTGSAGNTIYF. CDR3 DNA sequence: TGTGCCTGGAGTAAAAGGACAGGGTCTGCTGGAAACACCATATATTTT.

This chain connects TRBV24-1 to TRBJ1-2, with a weak D call TRBD1 (6 bases). Germline lookup yields CDR1 KGHDR and CDR2 SFDVKD. The CDR3 length is 9 residues. V lost 10 bases, J lost 13 bases, and 12 bases lay in between. CDR3 bases: TGTGCCACAAACAGGGCGGGCACCTTC. Translation gives CATNRAGTF.

The chain is built from TRBV30 and TRBJ1-2; possibly TRBD1 for D (5 bases). The CDR3 spans 14 residues. Germline-derived CDR1 and CDR2 are GTSNPN and SVGIG (reference sequence). Trimming took 5 bases from V and 5 from J, leaving 18 bases between them. CDR3 loop: CAWGPGGTLYGYTF. In DNA form, the CDR3 reads TGTGCCTGGGGACCCGGGGGTACCTTATATGGCTACACCTTC.

In DNA form, the CDR3 reads TGTGCCAGCACCCAGGGGGCTGGCACTGAAGCTTTCTTT. It yields the protein CASTQGAGTEAFF. This chain links TRBV5-8 with TRBJ1-1, with 8 bases aligning to TRBD1. Per the germline V gene, CDR1 is SGHTS and CDR2 is YDEGEE. The ends lost 6 bases at V and 4 bases at J; junction bases unmatched: 5. The CDR3 runs to 13 residues.

V is TRBV9 and J is TRBJ1-2; D might be TRBD1 (6 bases). The CDR3 is made up of 13 amino acids. Germline CDR1 SGDLS, CDR2 YYNGEE. Trimming removed 0 bases from V and 6 bases from J, with 9 bases in between. For the CDR3, the DNA is TGTGCCAGCAGCGTAGGGTACAGGGATGGCTACACCTTC. This gives the protein CASSVGYRDGYTF.

V gene TRBV5-1 combines with J gene TRBJ2-5; no clear D. Germline V gene lookup returns CDR1 SGHRS and CDR2 YFSETQ. Trimming left V 2 bases short and J 4 bases short, with 9 bases between. The CDR3 runs to 13 residues. The CDR3 coding sequence is TGCGCCAGCAGCTTTTCGGACCCAGAGACCCAGTACTTC. As protein: CASSFSDPETQYF.

The genes are TRBV10-1 and TRBJ2-3; 10 nucleotides align to TRBD2. The V and J ends lost 4 bases and 5 bases, in that order; junction bases with no gene match: 6. The CDR3 totals 15 residues. The germline gives CDR1 WNHNN, CDR2 SYGVQD (reference sequence). For the CDR3, the DNA is TGCGCCAGCAGTGGGGGGACTAGCGAGGTAGATACGCAGTATTTT. Translating gives CASSGGTSEVDTQYF.

V and J are TRBV3-1 (or the pseudogene TRBV3-2) and TRBJ1-1; 7 nucleotides align to TRBD1. The J segment lost 1 base and the V segment lost 1 base, leaving 12 bases of the junction unmatched. Germline values: CDR1 LGHDT, CDR2 YNNKEL (reference sequence). The CDR3 loop spans 18 amino acids. Here the CDR3 reads CASSQGIFTGDRNTEAFF. The CDR3, as DNA: TGTGCCAGCAGCCAAGGGATCTTCACCGGGGACAGGAACACTGAAGCTTTCTTT.

The CDR3 nucleotides read TGTGCCAGCTCACCAGGACAGCTCAATCAGCCCCAGCATTTT. This translates into CASSPGQLNQPQHF. The gene calls are TRBV18 and TRBJ1-5; D perhaps matches TRBD1 (6 bases). Trimming stripped 2 bases from V and 3 bases from J, with 8 bases between. Germline V gene data show CDR1 as KGHSH and CDR2 as LQKENI. CDR3 length equals 14 residues.

This rearrangement joins TRBV5-1 to TRBJ2-5; tentative D call: TRBD1 (6 bases). CDR3 length: 15 residues. V gave up 1 base and J gave up 2 bases, with 12 bases separating them. Germline V gene data show CDR1 as SGHRS and CDR2 as YFSETQ. CDR3 loop: CASSLLPGQQETQYF. CDR3 bases: TGCGCCAGCAGCTTGTTACCGGGACAACAAGAGACCCAGTACTTC.